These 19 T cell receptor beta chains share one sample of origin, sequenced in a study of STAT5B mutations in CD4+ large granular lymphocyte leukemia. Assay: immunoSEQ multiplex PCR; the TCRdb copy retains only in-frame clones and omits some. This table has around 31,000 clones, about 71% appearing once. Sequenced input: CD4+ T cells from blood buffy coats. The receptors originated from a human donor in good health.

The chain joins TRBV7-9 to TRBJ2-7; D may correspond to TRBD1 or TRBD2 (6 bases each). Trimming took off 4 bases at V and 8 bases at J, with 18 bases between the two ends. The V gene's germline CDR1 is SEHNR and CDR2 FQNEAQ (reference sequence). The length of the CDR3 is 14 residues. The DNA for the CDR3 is TGTGCCAGCAGCTGGGGCGGGGACATTGAAAAGCAGTACTTC. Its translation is CASSWGGDIEKQYF.

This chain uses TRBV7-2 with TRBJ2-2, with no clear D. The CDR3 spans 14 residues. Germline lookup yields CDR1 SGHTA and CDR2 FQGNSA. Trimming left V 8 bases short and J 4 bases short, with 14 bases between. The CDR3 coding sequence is TGTGCCAGCTGCCCCACCCGAGGCACCGGGGAGCTGTTTTTT. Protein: CASCPTRGTGELFF.

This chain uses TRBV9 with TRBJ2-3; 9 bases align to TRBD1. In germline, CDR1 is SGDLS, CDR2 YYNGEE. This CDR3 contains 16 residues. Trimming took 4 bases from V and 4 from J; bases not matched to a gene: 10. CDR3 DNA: TGTGCCAGCAGCCCTCCCCAGACAGGGGGAGCAGATACGCAGTATTTT. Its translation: CASSPPQTGGADTQYF.

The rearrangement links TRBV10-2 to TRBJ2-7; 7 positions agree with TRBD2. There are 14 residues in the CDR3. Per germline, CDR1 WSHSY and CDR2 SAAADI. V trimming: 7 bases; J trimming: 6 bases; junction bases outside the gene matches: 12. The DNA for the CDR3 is TGCGCCAGCACCCCATGGGCGGGGGACGGCGAGCAGTACTTC. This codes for CASTPWAGDGEQYF.

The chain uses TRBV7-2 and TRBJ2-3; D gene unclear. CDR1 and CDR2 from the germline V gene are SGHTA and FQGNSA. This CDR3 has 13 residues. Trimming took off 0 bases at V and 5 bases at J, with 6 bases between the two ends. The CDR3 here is CASSLARRDTQYF. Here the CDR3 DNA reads TGTGCCAGCAGCTTAGCCCGACGAGATACGCAGTATTTT.

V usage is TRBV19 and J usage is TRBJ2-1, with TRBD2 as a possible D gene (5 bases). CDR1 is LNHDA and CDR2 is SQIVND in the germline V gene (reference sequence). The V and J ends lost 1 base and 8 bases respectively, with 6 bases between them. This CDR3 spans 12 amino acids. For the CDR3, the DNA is TGTGCCAGTAGTATAGGGGGAGATGAGCAGTTCTTC. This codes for CASSIGGDEQFF. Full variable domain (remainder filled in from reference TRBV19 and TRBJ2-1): DGGITQSPKYLFRKEGQNVTLSCEQNLNHDAMYWYRQDPGQGLRLIYYSQIVNDFQKGDIAEGYSVSREKKESFPLTVTSAQKNPTAFYLCASSIGGDEQFFGPGTRLTVL.

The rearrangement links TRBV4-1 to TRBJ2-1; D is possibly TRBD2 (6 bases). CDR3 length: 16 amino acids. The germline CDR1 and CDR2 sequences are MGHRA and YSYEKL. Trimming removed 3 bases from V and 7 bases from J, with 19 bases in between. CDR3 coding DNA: TGCGCCAGCAGCCAGTCGGGGGTGAGGAGTTTAAATGAGCAGTTCTTC. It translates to CASSQSGVRSLNEQFF.

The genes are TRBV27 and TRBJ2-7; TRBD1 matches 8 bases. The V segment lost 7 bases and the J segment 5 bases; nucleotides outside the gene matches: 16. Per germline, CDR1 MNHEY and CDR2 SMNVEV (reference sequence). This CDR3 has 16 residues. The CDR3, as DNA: TGTGCCAGCACCATGGTGACAGGGGCCGGTAAAGACGAGCAGTACTTC. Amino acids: CASTMVTGAGKDEQYF.

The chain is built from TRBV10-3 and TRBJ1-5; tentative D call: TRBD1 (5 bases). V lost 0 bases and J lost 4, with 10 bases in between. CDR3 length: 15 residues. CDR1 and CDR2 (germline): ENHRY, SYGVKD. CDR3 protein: CAISESPGGNQPQHF. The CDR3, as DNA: TGTGCCATCAGTGAGTCGCCCGGGGGGAATCAGCCCCAGCATTTT.

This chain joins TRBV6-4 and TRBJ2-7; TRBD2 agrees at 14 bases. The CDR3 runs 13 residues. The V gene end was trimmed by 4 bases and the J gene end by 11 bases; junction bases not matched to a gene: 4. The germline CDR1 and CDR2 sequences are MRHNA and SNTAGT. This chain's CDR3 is CASSGLAGGPEYF. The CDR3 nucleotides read TGTGCCAGCAGTGGACTAGCGGGGGGGCCGGAGTACTTC.

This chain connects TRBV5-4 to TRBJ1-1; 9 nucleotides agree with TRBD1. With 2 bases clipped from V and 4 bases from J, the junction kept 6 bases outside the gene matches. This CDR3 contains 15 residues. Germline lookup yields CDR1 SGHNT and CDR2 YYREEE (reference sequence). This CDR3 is CASSFGTGRSTEAFF. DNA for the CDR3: TGTGCCAGCAGCTTTGGGACAGGGCGGTCCACTGAAGCTTTCTTT.

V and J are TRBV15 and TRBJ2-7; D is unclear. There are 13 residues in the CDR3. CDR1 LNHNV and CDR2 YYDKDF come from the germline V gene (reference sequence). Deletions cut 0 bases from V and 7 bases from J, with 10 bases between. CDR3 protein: CATSRDTTEEQYF. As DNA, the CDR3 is TGTGCCACCAGCAGAGATACGACTGAAGAGCAGTACTTC.

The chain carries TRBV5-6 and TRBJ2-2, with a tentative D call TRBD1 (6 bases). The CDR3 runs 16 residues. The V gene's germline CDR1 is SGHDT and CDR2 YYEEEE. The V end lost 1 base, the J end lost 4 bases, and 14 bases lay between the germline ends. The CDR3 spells CASSLLGAELTGELFF. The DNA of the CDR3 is TGTGCCAGCAGCTTGTTGGGGGCAGAACTCACCGGGGAGCTGTTTTTT.

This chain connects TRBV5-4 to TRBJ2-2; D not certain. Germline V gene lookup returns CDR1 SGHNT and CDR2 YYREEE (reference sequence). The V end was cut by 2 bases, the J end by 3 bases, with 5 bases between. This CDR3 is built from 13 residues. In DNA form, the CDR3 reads TGTGCCAGCAGCTTCGACTACACCGGGGAGCTGTTTTTT. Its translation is CASSFDYTGELFF.

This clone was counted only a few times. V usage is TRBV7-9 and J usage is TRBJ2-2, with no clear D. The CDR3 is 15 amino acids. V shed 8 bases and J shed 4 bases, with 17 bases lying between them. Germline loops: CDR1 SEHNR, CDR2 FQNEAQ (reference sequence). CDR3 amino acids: CASLITTWGTGELFF. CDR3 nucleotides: TGTGCCAGCCTTATCACCACCTGGGGCACCGGGGAGCTGTTTTTT. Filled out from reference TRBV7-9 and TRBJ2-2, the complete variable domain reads DTGVSQNPRHKITKRGQNVTFRCDPISEHNRLYWYRQTLGQGPEFLTYFQNEAQLEKSRLLSDRFSAERPKGSFSTLEIQRTEQGDSAMYLCASLITTWGTGELFFGEGSRLTVL.

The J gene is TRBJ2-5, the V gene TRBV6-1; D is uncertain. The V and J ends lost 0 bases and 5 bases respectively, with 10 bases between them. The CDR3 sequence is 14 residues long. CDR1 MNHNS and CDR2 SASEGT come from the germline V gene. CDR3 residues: CASSEAGLGETQYF. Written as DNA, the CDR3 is TGTGCCAGCAGTGAAGCGGGGTTGGGGGAGACCCAGTACTTC.

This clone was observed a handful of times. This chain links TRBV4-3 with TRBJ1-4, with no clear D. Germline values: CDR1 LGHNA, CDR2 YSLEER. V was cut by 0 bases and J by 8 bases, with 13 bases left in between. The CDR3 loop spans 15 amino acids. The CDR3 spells CASSQDGMGWEKLFF. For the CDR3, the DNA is TGCGCCAGCAGCCAAGATGGGATGGGTTGGGAAAAACTGTTTTTT.

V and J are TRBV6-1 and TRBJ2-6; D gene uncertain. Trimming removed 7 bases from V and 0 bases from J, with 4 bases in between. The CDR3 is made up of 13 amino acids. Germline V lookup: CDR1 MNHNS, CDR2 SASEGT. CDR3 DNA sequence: TGTGCCAGCACCCTCTCTGGGGCCAACGTCCTGACTTTC. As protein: CASTLSGANVLTF.

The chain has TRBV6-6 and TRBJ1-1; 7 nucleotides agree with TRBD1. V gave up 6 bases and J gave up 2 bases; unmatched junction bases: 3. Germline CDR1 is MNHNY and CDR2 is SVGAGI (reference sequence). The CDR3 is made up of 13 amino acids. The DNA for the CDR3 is TGTGCCAGCAGAGGGGACAGTAACACTGAAGCTTTCTTT. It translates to CASRGDSNTEAFF.